The 29 T cell receptor beta chains presented below share a single source sample, sequenced in a study of T cells in Graves' hyperthyroidism and ophthalmopathy. From RNA transcripts, TCR beta CDR3 regions were amplified. The primer set for the first-round RT-PCR of the TCR CDR3 was HTBI. TCRdb reprocessed the multiplex PCR reads via MiXCR and lists one record per CDR3 protein. The table records roughly 710,000 distinct CDR3 sequences, roughly 32% of them present only once. Sequences were obtained from blood. The receptors shown here come from a middle-aged woman with Graves' hyperthyroidism.

Points on this clonotype: This sequence may be a read error, since a much larger clone differs from it by one base. V is TRBV2 and J is TRBJ2-2, with D maybe TRBD1 (7 bases). Germline V gene data show CDR1 as SNHLY and CDR2 as FYNNEI. The CDR3 covers 13 residues. CDR3 sequence (DNA): TGTGCCAGCAGCTTTACAGGGGCCGGGGAGGTGTTTTTT. The encoded protein is CASSFTGAGEVFF.

Only a few counts were recorded for this clonotype. The chain has TRBV4-1 and TRBJ1-6; D gene ambiguous. The CDR3 is made up of 16 amino acids. Per the germline V gene, CDR1 is MGHRA and CDR2 is YSYEKL. With 0 bases removed from V and 9 bases from J, the gap between germline ends came to 15 bases. The CDR3 DNA reads as TGCGCCAGCAGCCAAGATTGGATCAGACCCGCTTCACCCCTCCACTTT. This sequence encodes CASSQDWIRPASPLHF.

This clonotype was counted at least ten times. This chain joins TRBV9 and TRBJ1-1; a possible D gene is TRBD1 (5 bases). Germline V CDR1 and CDR2: SGDLS, YYNGEE. The CDR3 is 15 residues long. V was clipped by 0 bases and J by 1 base, with 10 bases between them. This CDR3 is CASSVGAGTNTEAFF. The DNA of the CDR3 is TGTGCCAGCAGCGTAGGTGCAGGGACGAACACTGAAGCTTTCTTT. Full variable domain (remainder filled in from reference TRBV9 and TRBJ1-1): DSGVTQTPKHLITATGQRVTLRCSPRSGDLSVYWYQQSLDQGLQFLIQYYNGEERAKGNILERFSAQQFPDLHSELNLSSLELGDSALYFCASSVGAGTNTEAFFGQGTRLTVV.

Ten or more counts support this clonotype. The chain couples TRBV19 to TRBJ1-2, with D uncertain. V gave up 6 bases and J gave up 0 bases, with 11 bases separating them. The CDR3 totals 14 residues. From germline, CDR1 is LNHDA and CDR2 SQIVND (reference sequence). Written as DNA, the CDR3 is TGTGCCAGTAGGTCCGAAATATCTAACTATGGCTACACCTTC. Residues: CASRSEISNYGYTF.

This chain uses TRBV10-3 with TRBJ1-3, with TRBD1 matching 8 bases. In germline, CDR1 is ENHRY, CDR2 SYGVKD. The CDR3 spans 17 residues. J gave up 5 bases and V 10 bases, and 19 bases lay outside the gene matches. CDR3 amino acids: CASRPGSGQEDRNTIYF. The CDR3 DNA sequence: TGTGCCAGCAGACCTGGGTCGGGACAGGAGGACAGAAACACCATATATTTT.

A remark on this clonotype: A read error is possible here, since a much larger clone lies one base away. A read error is likely, as this CDR3 ends without the conserved phenylalanine or tryptophan. The V and J genes are TRBV19 and TRBJ1-4, with 8 bases fitting TRBD1. The J segment lost 7 bases and the V segment lost 9 bases, leaving 7 bases of the junction unmatched. CDR1 is LNHDA, CDR2 SQIVND, per germline (reference sequence). This CDR3 is built from 13 residues. The CDR3 loop is CASAGQAAEKLFL. The CDR3, as DNA: TGTGCCAGCGCGGGACAGGCGGCTGAAAAACTGTTTCTT.

This clonotype showed up just a few times. The CDR3 protein is CASTPAGGSSPLHF. The CDR3 coding sequence is TGTGCCAGCACCCCGGCGGGGGGAAGTTCACCCCTCCACTTT. The chain joins TRBV7-2 to TRBJ1-6; D is possibly TRBD1 (5 bases). CDR3 length: 14 residues. Trimming shortened V by 7 bases and J by 9 bases, and 16 bases separated the two germline ends. Germline CDR1 reads SGHTA; CDR2 reads FQGNSA.

A note on this clonotype: The conserved phenylalanine or tryptophan is not found at the CDR3 terminus, so this likely reflects a read error. The chain links TRBV5-6 to TRBJ2-7; D gene unclear. Germline V lookup: CDR1 SGHDT, CDR2 YYEEEE. V was pared by 1 base and J by 4 bases, with 15 bases between. There are 15 residues in the CDR3. CDR3 nucleotides: TGTGCCAGCAGCTTGTACAGCCTTAACACTTACGAGCAGTACCTC. Amino acid sequence: CASSLYSLNTYEQYL.

This chain connects TRBV9 to TRBJ2-7, with D perhaps given as TRBD1 or TRBD2 (5 bases each). Germline V gene sequence: CDR1 SGDLS, CDR2 YYNGEE. CDR3 length: 14 residues. The germline V and J ends were trimmed by 3 bases and 4 bases, with 14 bases remaining between them. The CDR3 here is CASSASGTSYEQYF. For the CDR3, the DNA is TGTGCCAGCAGCGCCTCCGGGACCTCGTACGAGCAGTACTTC.

About this clonotype itself: A much more abundant neighbour one base away suggests this may be a read error. The chain carries TRBV14 and TRBJ1-2; a possible D gene is TRBD1 (6 bases). Germline-derived CDR1 and CDR2 are SGHDN and FVKESK. This CDR3 is built from 13 residues. The CDR3 region has the DNA TGTGCCATCAGCCCCTCCGGGACAATTGGCTACACCTTC. Translation: CAISPSGTIGYTF.

This sequence joins TRBV7-9 and TRBJ1-1; D is ambiguous. Germline V lookup: CDR1 SEHNR, CDR2 FQNEAQ (reference sequence). The CDR3 length is 13 residues. Trimming removed 2 bases from V and 7 bases from J, with 11 bases in between. This CDR3 is CASSLFGRNEAFF. The CDR3 DNA sequence: TGTGCCAGCAGCTTATTTGGGCGGAATGAAGCTTTCTTT. Full variable domain (missing parts from reference TRBV7-9 and TRBJ1-1): DTGVSQNPRHKITKRGQNVTFRCDPISEHNRLYWYRQTLGQGPEFLTYFQNEAQLEKSRLLSDRFSAERPKGSFSTLEIQRTEQGDSAMYLCASSLFGRNEAFFGQGTRLTVV.

The genes are TRBV19 and TRBJ2-2; D is possibly TRBD2 (5 bases). CDR1 and CDR2 (germline): LNHDA, SQIVND (reference sequence). Trimming took 5 bases from V and 1 from J, leaving 8 bases between them. CDR3 length: 14 residues. The CDR3 DNA reads as TGTGCCAGTAGTCGGGAAATGAACACCGGGGAGCTGTTTTTT. This encodes CASSREMNTGELFF.

This clonotype was found a few times. The chain is built from TRBV7-9 and TRBJ2-2; D is uncertain. Trimming shortened V by 2 bases and J by 1 base, and 8 bases separated the two germline ends. The CDR3 is 15 residues long. CDR1 and CDR2 from the germline V gene are SEHNR and FQNEAQ (reference sequence). For the CDR3, the DNA is TGTGCCAGCAGCTTAAAGGGAATGAACACCGGGGAGCTGTTTTTT. This codes for CASSLKGMNTGELFF.

Ten or more counts support this clonotype. This chain uses TRBV19 with TRBJ1-5, with 10 positions matching TRBD1. The germline V gene encodes CDR1 LNHDA and CDR2 SQIVND (reference sequence). The trim removed 4 bases at V and 7 bases at J, leaving 4 bases unmatched. The CDR3 extends over 14 amino acids. CDR3 protein: CASSTTGGRQPQHF. The CDR3 DNA follows: TGTGCCAGTAGTACGACAGGGGGCAGGCAGCCCCAGCATTTT.

Points on this clonotype: It may be a read error: a sequence one base away is much more abundant. The gene calls are TRBV20-1 and TRBJ2-7; 11 positions agree with TRBD1. This CDR3 is built from 15 residues. In germline, CDR1 is DFQATT, CDR2 SNEGSKA (reference sequence). CDR3 sequence: CCATGTGGSSYEQYF. CDR3 in DNA: TGCTGTGCTACCGGGACAGGGGGTTCCTCCTACGAGCAGTACTTC.

This clonotype has just a few counts. A much larger clonotype is one base distant, so this may be a read error. J is TRBJ1-2 and V is TRBV10-3; D uncertain. CDR3 length equals 13 residues. Germline V gene data show CDR1 as ENHRY and CDR2 as SYGVKD. V lost 2 bases and J 4 bases, leaving 8 bases between the germline ends. The CDR3 DNA is TGTGCCATCAGTGAGGCCAGGTTCTATGGCTACACCTTC. It encodes CAISEARFYGYTF.

This clonotype has a count of ten or more. CDR3 in amino acids: CASSFATGSVSPLHF. CDR3 bases: TGTGCCAGCAGTTTCGCGACAGGTTCTGTTTCACCCCTCCACTTT. This rearrangement joins TRBV12-3 or TRBV12-4 to TRBJ1-6; tentative D call: TRBD1 (6 bases). CDR3 length: 15 residues. Between the trimmed V and J ends, which lost 3 bases and 9 bases, there was a span of 15 bases.

This chain links TRBV7-8 with TRBJ1-6, with 9 bases aligning to TRBD1. The CDR3 is 16 residues long. V gave up 3 bases and J gave up 5 bases; unmatched junction bases: 5. Per germline, CDR1 SGHVS and CDR2 FQNEAQ. This chain's CDR3 is CASSFLRTGDNSPLHF. The CDR3, as DNA: TGTGCCAGCAGCTTCCTAAGGACAGGGGATAATTCACCCCTCCACTTT.

This clonotype was observed at least ten times. The J gene is TRBJ2-7, the V gene TRBV7-9; possibly TRBD1 for D (5 bases). There are 11 residues in the CDR3. Germline CDR1 and CDR2: SEHNR and FQNEAQ (reference sequence). Between the trimmed V and J ends, which lost 5 bases and 9 bases, there was a span of 11 bases. The CDR3 spells CASSLQGPQYF. The CDR3 DNA reads as TGTGCCAGCAGCCTCCAGGGCCCGCAGTACTTC.

This chain connects TRBV20-1 to TRBJ1-2, with 8 bases lining up with TRBD1. This CDR3 has 13 residues. Germline CDR1 is DFQATT and CDR2 is SNEGSKA (reference sequence). V gave up 5 bases and J gave up 8 bases; unmatched junction bases: 10. CDR3 protein: CSALDRETLGYTF. CDR3 DNA sequence: TGCAGTGCTCTGGACAGGGAAACGTTGGGCTACACCTTC.

The chain carries TRBV7-8 and TRBJ2-7; D possibly uses TRBD1 or TRBD2 (5 bases each). The J call is in doubt because the DNA end fits TRBJ2-1 better. This CDR3 has 13 amino acids. Germline-derived CDR1 and CDR2 are SGHVS and FQNEAQ. The CDR3 spells CASQRGERDEQFF. DNA of the CDR3: TGTGCCAGCCAAAGAGGGGAAAGGGATGAGCAGTTCTTC.

At least ten counts were recorded for this clonotype. CDR3 DNA: TGTGCCAGCAGCGTAATGGCAGGAATGAACACTGAAGCTTTCTTT. Translation gives CASSVMAGMNTEAFF. This sequence joins TRBV9 and TRBJ1-1; unclear D gene. The CDR3 extends over 15 amino acids. Germline V gene data show CDR1 as SGDLS and CDR2 as YYNGEE. V was shortened by 1 base and J by 0 bases, with 10 bases between the two germline ends.

V usage is TRBV4-1 and J usage is TRBJ2-7; unclear D gene. Trimming stripped 1 base from V and 3 bases from J, with 10 bases between. CDR3 length equals 14 residues. Germline CDR1 and CDR2: MGHRA and YSYEKL. DNA for the CDR3: TGCGCCAGCAGCCAAGGAGACGGTTACTACGAGCAGTACTTC. Its protein is CASSQGDGYYEQYF.

The chain is built from TRBV9 and TRBJ2-5; D not certain. Germline CDR1 SGDLS, CDR2 YYNGEE. The CDR3 sequence is 13 residues long. With 3 bases removed from V and 3 bases from J, the gap between germline ends came to 9 bases. The chain's CDR3 is CASSAAAKETQYF. In DNA, the CDR3 is TGTGCCAGCAGCGCGGCAGCTAAAGAGACCCAGTACTTC.

This chain connects TRBV3-1 to TRBJ2-2, with D uncertain. V lost 0 bases to trimming and J lost 5 bases, with 7 bases between them. Germline V gene lookup returns CDR1 LGHDT and CDR2 YNNKEL (reference sequence). The CDR3 is 14 residues long. The CDR3 DNA is TGTGCCAGCAGCCAAGATCAGTCTACCGGGGAGCTGTTTTTT. Translated: CASSQDQSTGELFF.

This chain connects TRBV5-5 to TRBJ1-4; a possible D gene is TRBD1 (5 bases). CDR1 and CDR2 from the germline V gene are SGHKS and YYEKEE (reference sequence). The CDR3 loop spans 16 amino acids. Trimming took 2 bases from V and 0 from J, leaving 11 bases between them. In nucleotides, the CDR3 is TGTGCCAGCAGCTTAGGAGACAGTGCAACTAATGAAAAACTGTTTTTT. Protein: CASSLGDSATNEKLFF.

This clonotype was counted only a few times. The chain recombines TRBV6-6 with TRBJ1-2; D is unresolved. V was clipped by 10 bases and J by 0 bases, with 12 bases between them. CDR3 length: 13 residues. CDR1 is MNHNY and CDR2 is SVGAGI in the germline V gene (reference sequence). CDR3 amino acids: CATQDKSNYGYTF. Written as DNA, the CDR3 is TGTGCCACCCAAGACAAGTCTAACTATGGCTACACCTTC.

There are many counts of this clonotype. The J gene is TRBJ1-1, the V gene TRBV4-3; no clear D. Trimming took off 0 bases at V and 5 bases at J, with 16 bases between the two ends. This CDR3 region has 16 residues. Germline V gene lookup returns CDR1 LGHNA and CDR2 YSLEER. CDR3 nucleotides: TGCGCCAGCAGCCAAGATTACGGGTCAGCAAGAACTGAAGCTTTCTTT. Its translation: CASSQDYGSARTEAFF.

This clonotype has ten or more counts. The V call is TRBV2, the J call TRBJ1-2; TRBD1 agrees at 9 bases. Germline V lookup: CDR1 SNHLY, CDR2 FYNNEI. V lost 6 bases, J lost 7 bases, and 9 bases stayed unmatched. The CDR3 loop spans 14 amino acids. The DNA of the CDR3 is TGTGCCAGCAGCGCCGGGACAGGGTCTTCTGGCTACACCTTC. This gives the protein CASSAGTGSSGYTF.